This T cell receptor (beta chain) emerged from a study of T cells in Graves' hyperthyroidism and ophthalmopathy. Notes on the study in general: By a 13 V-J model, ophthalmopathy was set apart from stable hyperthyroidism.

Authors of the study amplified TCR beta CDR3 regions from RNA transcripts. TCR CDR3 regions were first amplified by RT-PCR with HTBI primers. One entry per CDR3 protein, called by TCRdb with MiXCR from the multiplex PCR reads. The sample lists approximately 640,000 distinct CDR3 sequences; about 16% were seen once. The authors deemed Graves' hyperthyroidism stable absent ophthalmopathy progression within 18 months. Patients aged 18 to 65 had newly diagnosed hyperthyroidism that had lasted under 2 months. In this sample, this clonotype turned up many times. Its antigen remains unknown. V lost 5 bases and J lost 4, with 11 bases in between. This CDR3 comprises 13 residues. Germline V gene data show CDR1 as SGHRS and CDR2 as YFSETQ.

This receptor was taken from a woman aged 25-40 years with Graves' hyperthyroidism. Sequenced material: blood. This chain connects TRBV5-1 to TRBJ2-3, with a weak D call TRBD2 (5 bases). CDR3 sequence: CASRPDGADTQYF. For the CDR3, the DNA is TGCGCCAGCAGGCCGGACGGGGCAGATACGCAGTATTTT. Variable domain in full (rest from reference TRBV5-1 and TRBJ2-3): KAGVTQTPRYLIKTRGQQVTLSCSPISGHRSVSWYQQTPGQGLQFLFEYFSETQRNKGNFPGRFSGRQFSNSRSEMNVSTLELGDSALYLCASRPDGADTQYFGPGTRLTVL.